This T cell receptor (beta chain) was documented in a study of vaccination and CD4 T cells after COVID-19. Whole-study context: The study enrolled six male and four female convalescents, two of whom were Hispanic.

Germline V gene sequence: CDR1 SGHAT, CDR2 FQNNGV. The CDR3 length is 16 residues. Trimming cost V 5 bases and J 3 bases, with 18 bases left between them. A word on this clonotype: Antigen specificity is unknown.

Cultured CD4+ T cell DNA was sequenced using the Oncomine TCR Beta short-read assay. MiXCR, run by TCRdb on the PCR reads, gives a single entry per CDR3 protein. Of roughly 15,000 distinct CDR3 sequences listed, 60% to 75% are singletons. The sample's treatment: approximately 9-day PBMC culture with coronavirus spike peptide pools or control peptides (ViraFEST assay). The chain couples TRBV11-2 to TRBJ2-3; D gene uncertain. The sequenced material came from CD4+ T cells from blood, cultured in vitro. This receptor was obtained from a human donor who had recovered from COVID-19. CDR3 residues: CASSPRASGKTDTQYF. The CDR3 DNA reads TGTGCCAGCAGCCCGAGAGCCTCTGGGAAGACAGATACGCAGTATTTT.